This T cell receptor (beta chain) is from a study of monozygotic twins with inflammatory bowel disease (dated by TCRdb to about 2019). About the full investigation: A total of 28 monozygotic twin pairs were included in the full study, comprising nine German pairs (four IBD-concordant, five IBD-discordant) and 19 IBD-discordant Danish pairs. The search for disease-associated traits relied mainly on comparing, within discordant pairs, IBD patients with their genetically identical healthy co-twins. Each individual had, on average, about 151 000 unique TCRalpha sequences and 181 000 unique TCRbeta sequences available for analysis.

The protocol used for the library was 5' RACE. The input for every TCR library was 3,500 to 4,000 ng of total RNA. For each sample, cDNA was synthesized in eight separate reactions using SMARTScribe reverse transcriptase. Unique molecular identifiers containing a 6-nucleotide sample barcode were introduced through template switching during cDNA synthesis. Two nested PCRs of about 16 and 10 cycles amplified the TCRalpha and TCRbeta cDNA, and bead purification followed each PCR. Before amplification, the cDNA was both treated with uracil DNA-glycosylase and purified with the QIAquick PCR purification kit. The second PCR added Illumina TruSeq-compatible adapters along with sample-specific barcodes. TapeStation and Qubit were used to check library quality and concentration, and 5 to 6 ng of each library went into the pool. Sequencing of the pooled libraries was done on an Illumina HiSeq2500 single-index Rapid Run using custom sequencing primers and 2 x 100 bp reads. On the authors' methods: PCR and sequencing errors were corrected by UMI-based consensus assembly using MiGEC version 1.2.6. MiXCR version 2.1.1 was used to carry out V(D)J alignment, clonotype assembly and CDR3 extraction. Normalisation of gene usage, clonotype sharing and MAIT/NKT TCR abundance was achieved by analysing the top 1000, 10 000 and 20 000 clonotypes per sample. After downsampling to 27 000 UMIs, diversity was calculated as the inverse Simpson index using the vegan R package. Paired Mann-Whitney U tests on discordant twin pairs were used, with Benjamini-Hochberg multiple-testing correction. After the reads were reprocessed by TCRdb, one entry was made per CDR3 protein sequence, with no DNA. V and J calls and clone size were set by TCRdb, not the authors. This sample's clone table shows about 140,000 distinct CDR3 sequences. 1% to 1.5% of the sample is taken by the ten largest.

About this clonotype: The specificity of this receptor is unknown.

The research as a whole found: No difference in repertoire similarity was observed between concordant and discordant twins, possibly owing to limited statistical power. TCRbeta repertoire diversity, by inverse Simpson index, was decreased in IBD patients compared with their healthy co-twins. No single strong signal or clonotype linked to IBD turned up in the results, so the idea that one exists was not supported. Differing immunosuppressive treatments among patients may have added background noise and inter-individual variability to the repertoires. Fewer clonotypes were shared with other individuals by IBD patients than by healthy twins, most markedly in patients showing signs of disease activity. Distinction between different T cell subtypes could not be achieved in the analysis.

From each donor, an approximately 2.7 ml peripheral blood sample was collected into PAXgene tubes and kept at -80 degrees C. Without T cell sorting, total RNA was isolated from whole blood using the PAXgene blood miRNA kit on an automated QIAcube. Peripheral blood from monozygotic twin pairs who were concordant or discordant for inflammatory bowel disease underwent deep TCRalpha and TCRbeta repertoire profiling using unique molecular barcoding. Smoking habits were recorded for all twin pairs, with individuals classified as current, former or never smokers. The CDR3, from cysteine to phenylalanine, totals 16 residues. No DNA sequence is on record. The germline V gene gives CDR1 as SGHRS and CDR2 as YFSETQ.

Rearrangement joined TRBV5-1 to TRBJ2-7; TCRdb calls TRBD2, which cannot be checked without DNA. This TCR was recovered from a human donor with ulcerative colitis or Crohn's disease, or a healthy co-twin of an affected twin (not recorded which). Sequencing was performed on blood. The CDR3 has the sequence CASSNLAGESSYEQYF.